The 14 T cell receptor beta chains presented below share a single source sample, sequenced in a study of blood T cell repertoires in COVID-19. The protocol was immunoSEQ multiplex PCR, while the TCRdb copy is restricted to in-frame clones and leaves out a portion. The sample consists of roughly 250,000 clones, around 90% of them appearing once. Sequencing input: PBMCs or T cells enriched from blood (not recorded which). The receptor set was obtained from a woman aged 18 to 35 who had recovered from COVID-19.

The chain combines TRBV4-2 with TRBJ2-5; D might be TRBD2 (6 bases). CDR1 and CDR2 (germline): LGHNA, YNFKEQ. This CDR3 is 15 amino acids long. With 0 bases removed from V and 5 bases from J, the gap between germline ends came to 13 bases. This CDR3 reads CASSQDRGEPETQYF. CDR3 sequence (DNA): TGTGCCAGCAGCCAAGATCGCGGGGAGCCCGAGACCCAGTACTTC.

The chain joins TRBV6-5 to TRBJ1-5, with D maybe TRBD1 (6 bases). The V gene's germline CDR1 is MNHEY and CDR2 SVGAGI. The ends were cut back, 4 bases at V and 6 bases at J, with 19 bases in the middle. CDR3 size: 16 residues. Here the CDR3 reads CASSSEPWTALQPQHF. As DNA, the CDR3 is TGTGCCAGCAGTTCCGAACCTTGGACAGCCCTTCAGCCCCAGCATTTT.

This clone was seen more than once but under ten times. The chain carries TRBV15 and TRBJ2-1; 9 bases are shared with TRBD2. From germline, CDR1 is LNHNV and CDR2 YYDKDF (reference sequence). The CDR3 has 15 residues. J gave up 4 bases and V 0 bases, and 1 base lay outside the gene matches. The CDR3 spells CATSRDSGSYNEQFF. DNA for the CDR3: TGTGCCACCAGCAGAGATAGCGGGAGTTACAATGAGCAGTTCTTC.

CDR3 sequence reads: CASSLAGASVYNEQFF. CDR3 nucleotides: TGCGCCAGCAGCTTGGCCGGGGCTAGCGTTTACAATGAGCAGTTCTTC. V usage is TRBV5-1 and J usage is TRBJ2-1, with TRBD2 as a possible D gene (6 bases). The CDR3 is made up of 16 amino acids. Germline loops: CDR1 SGHRS, CDR2 YFSETQ. V was pared by 0 bases and J by 4 bases, with 14 bases between.

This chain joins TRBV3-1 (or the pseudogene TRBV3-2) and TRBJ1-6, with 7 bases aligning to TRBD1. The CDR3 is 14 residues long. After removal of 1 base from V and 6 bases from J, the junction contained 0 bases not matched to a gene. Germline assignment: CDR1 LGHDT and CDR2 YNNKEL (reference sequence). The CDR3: CASSQAGGNSPLHF. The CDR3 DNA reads TGTGCCAGCAGCCAAGCAGGGGGTAATTCACCCCTCCACTTT.

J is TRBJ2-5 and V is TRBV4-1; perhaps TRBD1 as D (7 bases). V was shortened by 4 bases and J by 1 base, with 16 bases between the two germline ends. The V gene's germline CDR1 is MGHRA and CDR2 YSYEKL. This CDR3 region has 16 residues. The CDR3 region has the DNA TGCGCCAGCAGCCGCGGGACAGTGACGACCCAAGAGACCCAGTACTTC. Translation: CASSRGTVTTQETQYF.

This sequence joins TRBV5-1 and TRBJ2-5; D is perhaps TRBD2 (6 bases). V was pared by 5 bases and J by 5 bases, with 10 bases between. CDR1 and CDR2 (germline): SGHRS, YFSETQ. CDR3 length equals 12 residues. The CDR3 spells CASRRDGETQYF. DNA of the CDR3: TGCGCCAGCAGGCGGGACGGGGAGACCCAGTACTTC.

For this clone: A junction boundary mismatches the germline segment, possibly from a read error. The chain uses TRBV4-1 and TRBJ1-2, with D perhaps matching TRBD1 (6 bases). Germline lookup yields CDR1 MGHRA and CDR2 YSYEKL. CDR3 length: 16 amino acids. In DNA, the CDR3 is TGCGCCAGCAGACAAGTAACCAGGGGAACTAACTATGGCTACACCTTC. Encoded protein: CASRQVTRGTNYGYTF.

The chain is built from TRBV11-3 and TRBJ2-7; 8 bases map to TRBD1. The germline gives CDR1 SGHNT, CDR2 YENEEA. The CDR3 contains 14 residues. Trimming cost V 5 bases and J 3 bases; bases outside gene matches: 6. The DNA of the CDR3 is TGTGCCAGCAGCCCCCGACAGGGGAACTACGAGCAGTACTTC. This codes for CASSPRQGNYEQYF.

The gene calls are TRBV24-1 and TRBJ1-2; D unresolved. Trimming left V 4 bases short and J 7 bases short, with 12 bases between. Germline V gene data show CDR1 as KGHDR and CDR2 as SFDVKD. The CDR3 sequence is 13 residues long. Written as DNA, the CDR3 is TGTGCCACCAGTGACCCCGGGAAAGGTGGCTACACCTTC. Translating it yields CATSDPGKGGYTF.

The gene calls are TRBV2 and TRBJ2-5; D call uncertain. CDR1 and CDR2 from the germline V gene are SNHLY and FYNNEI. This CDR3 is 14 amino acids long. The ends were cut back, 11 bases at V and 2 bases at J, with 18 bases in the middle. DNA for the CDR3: TGTGCCGGAAACCTAGGTGGGTCACAAGAGACCCAGTACTTC. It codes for CAGNLGGSQETQYF.

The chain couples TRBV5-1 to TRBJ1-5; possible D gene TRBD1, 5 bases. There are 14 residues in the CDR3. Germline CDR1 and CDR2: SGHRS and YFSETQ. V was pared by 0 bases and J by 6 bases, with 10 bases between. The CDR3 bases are TGCGCCAGCAGCTTGGCCGGGCAGGGTCAGCCCCAGCATTTT. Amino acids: CASSLAGQGQPQHF.

CDR3 loop: CASRHWETGNTGELFF. In DNA, the CDR3 is TGTGCCAGCAGACATTGGGAGACAGGGAACACCGGGGAGCTGTTTTTT. The chain combines TRBV7-8 with TRBJ2-2; D might be TRBD1 (6 bases). The germline gives CDR1 SGHVS, CDR2 FQNEAQ. CDR3 size: 16 residues. Trimming took 6 bases from V and 1 from J, leaving 15 bases between them.

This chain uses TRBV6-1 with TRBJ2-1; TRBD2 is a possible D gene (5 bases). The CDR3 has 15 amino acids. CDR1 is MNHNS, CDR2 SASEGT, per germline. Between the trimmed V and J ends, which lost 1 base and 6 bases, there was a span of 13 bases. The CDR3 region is CASSEELQTSNEQFF. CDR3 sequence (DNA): TGTGCCAGCAGTGAAGAATTGCAAACTAGCAATGAGCAGTTCTTC.